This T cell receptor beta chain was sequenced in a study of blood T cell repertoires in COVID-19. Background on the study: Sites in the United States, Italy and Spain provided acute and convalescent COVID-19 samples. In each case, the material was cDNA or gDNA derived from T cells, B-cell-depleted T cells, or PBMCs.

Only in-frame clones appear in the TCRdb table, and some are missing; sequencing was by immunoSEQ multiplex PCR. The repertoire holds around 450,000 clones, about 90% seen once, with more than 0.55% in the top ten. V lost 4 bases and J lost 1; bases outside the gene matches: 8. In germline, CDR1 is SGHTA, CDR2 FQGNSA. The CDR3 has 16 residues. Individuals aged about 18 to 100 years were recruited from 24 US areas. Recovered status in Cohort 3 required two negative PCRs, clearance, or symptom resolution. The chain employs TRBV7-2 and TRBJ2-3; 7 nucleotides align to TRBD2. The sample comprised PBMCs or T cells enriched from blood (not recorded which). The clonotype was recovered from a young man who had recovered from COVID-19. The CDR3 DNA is TGTGCCAGCAGCTCCGTAAGACTAGCCGGCACAGATACGCAGTATTTT. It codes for CASSSVRLAGTDTQYF.